Sequencing of this T cell receptor beta chain was carried out in a study of blood T cell repertoires in COVID-19. On the study more broadly: COVID-19 samples collected from the United States, Italy and Spain covered acute and convalescent phases. PBMCs, B-cell-depleted T cells, or T cells provided the cDNA or gDNA that made up the material.

Trimming removed 1 base from V and 7 bases from J, with 11 bases in between. The CDR3 runs to 14 residues. Germline loops: CDR1 SNHLY, CDR2 FYNNEI. Original processing notes: By means of reference gene primer amplification, nucleated cell counts were estimated. Method: immunoSEQ multiplex PCR; TCRdb's copy keeps in-frame clones and lacks some. The V and J calls and clone size are taken from that table; D and trimming were inferred from the DNA. The profile shows some 94,000 clones, 84% of them singletons. The source of this sequence is a man in his sixties or seventies with active or convalescent COVID-19. V usage is TRBV2 and J usage is TRBJ1-5; D may be TRBD1 (6 bases). Material: peripheral blood. CDR3 loop: CASSEDRDNQPQHF. The DNA of the CDR3 is TGTGCCAGCAGTGAAGACAGGGACAACCAGCCCCAGCATTTT.